The 11 T cell receptor beta chains reported below all come from one sample, sequenced in a study of blood T cell repertoires in COVID-19. TCRdb's table, derived via immunoSEQ multiplex PCR, lists solely in-frame clones and lacks some. There are 300,000 to 400,000 clones in the sample; approximately 86% occur only once, and around 3% lies in the top ten. Specimen: peripheral blood. The receptors were sampled from a human donor in a cohort sampled during active COVID-19.

V usage is TRBV29-1 and J usage is TRBJ1-2, with a weak D call TRBD1 (5 bases). The CDR3 spans 14 residues. V lost 3 bases to trimming and J lost 5 bases, with 16 bases between them. From germline, CDR1 is SQVTM and CDR2 ANQGSEA. CDR3 coding DNA: TGCAGCGTTGACCCCGTAGCGGGGGAATATGGCTACACCTTC. Translation gives CSVDPVAGEYGYTF.

This clone appeared a few times. The chain is built from TRBV30 and TRBJ1-2, with D uncertain. The CDR3 extends over 12 amino acids. Trimming left V 8 bases short and J 6 bases short, with 16 bases between. Germline CDR1 and CDR2: GTSNPN and SVGIG (reference sequence). The chain's CDR3 is CARLEGDDGYTF. The CDR3 DNA sequence: TGTGCCCGCCTAGAAGGTGACGATGGCTACACCTTC.

The chain combines TRBV27 with TRBJ2-7; 8 bases fit TRBD1. Germline CDR1 reads MNHEY; CDR2 reads SMNVEV (reference sequence). Trimming cost V 3 bases and J 2 bases; bases outside gene matches: 3. The CDR3 loop spans 14 amino acids. The CDR3 nucleotides read TGTGCCAGCAGTTTCACAGGGGGACCCTACGAGCAGTACTTC. It specifies CASSFTGGPYEQYF.

The V and J genes are TRBV9 and TRBJ2-5; maybe TRBD2 (5 bases). Looked up from germline, CDR1 is SGDLS and CDR2 is YYNGEE. CDR3 length: 14 residues. The V gene lost 4 bases and the J gene lost 1 base, with 11 bases spanning the gap. DNA for the CDR3: TGTGCCAGCAGCCCTCGGGGTGGCCAAGAGACCCAGTACTTC. Amino acid sequence: CASSPRGGQETQYF.

V is TRBV30 and J is TRBJ1-2; a possible D gene is TRBD1 (5 bases). Trimming pared 5 bases from V and 0 bases from J, leaving 19 bases between. Germline V CDR1 and CDR2: GTSNPN, SVGIG (reference sequence). The CDR3 is 16 amino acids. The DNA for the CDR3 is TGTGCCTGGGCCCGGGACCCTGGGAGGTCTAACTATGGCTACACCTTC. Its translation: CAWARDPGRSNYGYTF.

At least ten counts were recorded for this clone. V usage is TRBV5-1 and J usage is TRBJ2-5, with D uncertain. V lost 4 bases and J lost 2, with 15 bases in between. Germline assignment: CDR1 SGHRS and CDR2 YFSETQ. This CDR3 region has 15 residues. CDR3 sequence: CASSQRVDLQETQYF. The CDR3 nucleotides read TGCGCCAGCAGCCAACGGGTCGACCTACAAGAGACCCAGTACTTC.

The rearrangement uses TRBV25-1 and TRBJ1-6, with 7 bases fitting TRBD1. With V trimmed by 4 bases and J by 7 bases, 1 base remained unmatched. The germline V gene has CDR1 MGHDK and CDR2 SYGVNS. The CDR3 has 13 amino acids. The CDR3 loop reads CASSGDRNSPLHF. The DNA for the CDR3 is TGTGCCAGCAGTGGGGACAGAAATTCACCCCTCCACTTT.

V gene TRBV4-2 combines with J gene TRBJ1-2, with D tentatively TRBD1 (6 bases). With 1 base removed from V and 3 bases from J, the gap between germline ends came to 15 bases. This CDR3 region has 16 residues. Germline V gene lookup returns CDR1 LGHNA and CDR2 YNFKEQ. The CDR3 DNA reads TGTGCCAGCAGCCAAGGTGATGGCAGGACAGACTATGGCTACACCTTC. Amino acid sequence: CASSQGDGRTDYGYTF.

The chain employs TRBV19 and TRBJ1-1; D is uncertain. Between the trimmed V and J ends, which lost 4 bases and 7 bases, there was a span of 25 bases. The CDR3 consists of 17 residues. Germline loops: CDR1 LNHDA, CDR2 SQIVND (reference sequence). As DNA, the CDR3 is TGTGCCAGTAGTAACCGCCACTCAGATATTCTCGCGGGTGAAGCTTTCTTT. Translation gives CASSNRHSDILAGEAFF.

This clone occurred once. The chain uses TRBV25-1 and TRBJ2-2; 7 bases match TRBD1. CDR1 and CDR2 (germline): MGHDK, SYGVNS. The J segment lost 4 bases and the V segment lost 3 bases, leaving 11 bases of the junction unmatched. The CDR3 is made up of 17 amino acids. This CDR3 reads CASSDSGQAQGTGELFF. The CDR3 DNA reads TGTGCCAGCAGTGACTCCGGACAGGCTCAAGGCACCGGGGAGCTGTTTTTT.

V and J are TRBV10-3 and TRBJ1-1, with a possible D match to TRBD1 (5 bases). Looked up from germline, CDR1 is ENHRY and CDR2 is SYGVKD. The V gene lost 7 bases and the J gene lost 0 bases, with 15 bases spanning the gap. The CDR3 spans 15 residues. The CDR3 sequence is CAINAAGRLNTEAFF. As DNA, the CDR3 is TGTGCCATCAATGCGGCAGGGAGGTTGAACACTGAAGCTTTCTTT.